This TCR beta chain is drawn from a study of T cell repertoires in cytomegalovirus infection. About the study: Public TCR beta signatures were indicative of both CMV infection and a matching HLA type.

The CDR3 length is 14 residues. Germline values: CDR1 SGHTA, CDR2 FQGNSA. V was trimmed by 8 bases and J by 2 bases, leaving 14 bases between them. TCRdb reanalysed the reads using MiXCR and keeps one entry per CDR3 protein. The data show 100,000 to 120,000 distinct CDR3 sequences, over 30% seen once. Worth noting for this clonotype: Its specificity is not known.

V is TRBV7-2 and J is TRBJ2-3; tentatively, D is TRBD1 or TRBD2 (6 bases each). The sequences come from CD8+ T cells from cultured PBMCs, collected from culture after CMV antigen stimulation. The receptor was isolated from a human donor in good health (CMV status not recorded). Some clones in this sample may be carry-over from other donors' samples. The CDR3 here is CASSGAGYTDTQYF. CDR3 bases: TGTGCCAGCTCAGGGGCGGGGTACACAGATACGCAGTATTTT.